This T cell receptor beta chain was recorded in a study of blood T cell repertoires in COVID-19. Turning to the study itself: T cells, B-cell-depleted T cells, or PBMCs provided the cDNA or gDNA that served as material.

Residents of approximately 25 US areas, aged about 18 to 95 years, made up the participants. A PCR-confirmed or clinician-diagnosed COVID-19 case had contacted exposed participants within 2 weeks of entry. This clone has only a few counts. The germline V gene encodes CDR1 MNHEY and CDR2 SMNVEV (reference sequence). The CDR3 has 13 residues. Trimming removed 5 bases at V and 10 bases at J, with 17 bases between. Sequencing used immunoSEQ multiplex PCR; TCRdb keeps in-frame clones, though not all of them. The data hold some 190,000 clones, with 80% observed a single time. Sequencing used PBMCs or T cells enriched from blood (not recorded which). V is TRBV27 and J is TRBJ1-1; possible D gene TRBD1, 6 bases. This TCR was sampled from a man aged 55 to 69 who had been exposed to COVID-19. CDR3 region: CASSLTGGARAFF. For the CDR3, the DNA is TGTGCCAGCAGTCTCACGGGGGGCGCTAGAGCTTTCTTT.